This entry concerns a single T cell receptor beta chain. Source study methods: Quantification of nucleated cells was approximated via reference gene primer amplification. Clones were read by immunoSEQ multiplex PCR, and TCRdb kept only the in-frame ones, dropping some. V, J and clone size reflect that table, while D and trimming were determined from the DNA. The sample lists around 190,000 clones, 70% to 85% occurring once. These data originate in a study of blood T cell repertoires in COVID-19. Study-level background: The United States, Italy and Spain supplied acute and convalescent COVID-19 samples. From T cells, B-cell-depleted T cells, or PBMCs came the material, which was cDNA or gDNA.

Trimming left V 0 bases short and J 7 bases short, with 10 bases between. Germline V gives CDR1 MGHRA, CDR2 YSYEKL. The CDR3 consists of 15 residues. Material: peripheral blood. This chain uses TRBV4-1 with TRBJ1-6; D not resolved. This TCR was recovered from a human donor in a cohort sampled during active COVID-19. The DNA of the CDR3 is TGCGCCAGCAGCCAAGATGGGCAGGCAAATTCACCCCTCCACTTT. Protein product: CASSQDGQANSPLHF.